The entry below gives a single TCR beta chain sequence along with its context. Its antigen is unknown. This entry is derived from a study of shared clonotypes between healthy human individuals. Study conclusions and caveats: Larger estimated richness was generally seen in naive subsets than in memory subsets.

The run depth of the assay was deep. The assay was immunoSEQ multiplex PCR, and TCRdb's table has in-frame clones only and misses some. The top ten clones hold roughly 0.45% of a sample with approximately 1,500,000 clones, under 99% of them seen once. Germline V lookup: CDR1 MNHEY, CDR2 SVGAGI. The CDR3 extends over 16 amino acids. The trim removed 2 bases at V and 3 bases at J, leaving 4 bases unmatched. The source of this sequence is a young man in good health. The source material was naive CD4+ T cells sorted from blood. Subset noted: CD45RA+ positively selected. The rearrangement joins TRBV6-5 to TRBJ2-7; 13 nucleotides line up with TRBD2. The CDR3 protein is CASSYPRLAGGYEQYF. The CDR3 nucleotides are TGTGCCAGCAGTTACCCTCGACTAGCGGGAGGCTACGAGCAGTACTTC.